These 26 T cell receptor beta chains were all obtained from the same sample, sequenced in a study of T cells in Graves' hyperthyroidism and ophthalmopathy. TCR beta CDR3 regions were amplified from RNA. An initial round of RT-PCR targeting the TCR CDR3 relied on the HTBI primer set. TCRdb analysed the multiplex PCR reads with MiXCR anew, one entry per CDR3 protein. Found here are roughly 500,000 distinct CDR3 sequences, over 35% of them singletons; the top ten hold 44%. What was sequenced was peripheral blood or thyroid tissue (not recorded which). The receptors here all came from an adult woman with Graves' disease, either hyperthyroidism or ophthalmopathy (not recorded which).

V gene TRBV20-1 combines with J gene TRBJ1-5; 9 nucleotides match TRBD1. The CDR3 is 15 amino acids. V shed 1 base, J shed 3 bases, and the junction held 4 bases outside the gene matches. Germline V gene data show CDR1 as DFQATT and CDR2 as SNEGSKA (reference sequence). The CDR3 sequence: CSARGWTGDNQPQHF. In DNA, the CDR3 is TGCAGTGCTAGAGGTTGGACAGGGGACAATCAGCCCCAGCATTTT.

The table lists this clonotype with a few counts. CDR3 loop: CASSTGTSGSYEQYF. CDR3 nucleotide sequence: TGTGCCAGTAGTACCGGGACTAGCGGGAGCTACGAGCAGTACTTC. The V call is TRBV9, the J call TRBJ2-7; 14 positions match TRBD2. The germline V gene encodes CDR1 SGDLS and CDR2 YYNGEE. The CDR3 is 15 amino acids. With 8 bases clipped from V and 3 bases from J, the junction kept 7 bases outside the gene matches.

The chain uses TRBV4-1 and TRBJ2-5; TRBD2 is a possible D gene (5 bases). V was cut by 0 bases and J by 1 base, with 9 bases left in between. CDR1 is MGHRA, CDR2 YSYEKL, per germline. The length of the CDR3 is 15 residues. The CDR3 loop is CASSQDGAGQETQYF. CDR3 in DNA: TGCGCCAGCAGCCAAGATGGCGCGGGCCAAGAGACCCAGTACTTC.

The V gene is TRBV2, the J gene TRBJ2-7; weak D call: TRBD1 (6 bases). The CDR3 length is 13 residues. Germline lookup yields CDR1 SNHLY and CDR2 FYNNEI. The ends were cut back, 6 bases at V and 2 bases at J, with 11 bases in the middle. The DNA of the CDR3 is TGTGCCAGCAGGTATACAGGGACCTACGAGCAGTACTTC. It specifies CASRYTGTYEQYF.

This clonotype was seen ten or more times. The rearrangement uses TRBV6-5 and TRBJ1-4, with 9 bases matching TRBD1. The CDR3 length is 15 residues. Germline V gene lookup returns CDR1 MNHEY and CDR2 SVGAGI. V lost 2 bases and J lost 8; bases outside the gene matches: 6. The CDR3 bases are TGTGCCAGCAGTTACGGAGGGACAGGGAACGAAAAACTGTTTTTT. Residues: CASSYGGTGNEKLFF.

This sequence joins TRBV11-2 and TRBJ1-2, with D unresolved. Germline V gene data show CDR1 as SGHAT and CDR2 as FQNNGV. This CDR3 is built from 12 residues. V lost 5 bases and J 8 bases, leaving 12 bases between the germline ends. The CDR3 protein is CASSVLAGGYTF. In nucleotides, the CDR3 is TGTGCCAGCAGCGTGCTAGCGGGAGGCTACACCTTC.

This chain connects TRBV29-1 to TRBJ1-2; D gene uncertain. V lost 6 bases to trimming and J lost 8 bases, with 10 bases between them. The CDR3 consists of 10 residues. The germline gives CDR1 SQVTM, CDR2 ANQGSEA. Here the CDR3 reads CSVVTSGYTF. The CDR3 DNA follows: TGCAGCGTGGTGACTAGCGGCTACACCTTC.

This clonotype was observed at least ten times. The chain carries TRBV20-1 and TRBJ1-2; no definite D call. The CDR3 covers 14 residues. Germline V gives CDR1 DFQATT, CDR2 SNEGSKA (reference sequence). V dropped 1 base and J dropped 8 bases, with 17 bases sitting between them. CDR3 residues: CSARVNGKTEGYTF. DNA of the CDR3: TGCAGTGCTAGAGTGAATGGCAAGACGGAAGGCTACACCTTC.

The J gene is TRBJ2-2, the V gene TRBV7-9; D gene uncertain. Trimming removed 3 bases from V and 3 bases from J, with 11 bases in between. CDR1 SEHNR and CDR2 FQNEAQ come from the germline V gene (reference sequence). The CDR3 totals 15 residues. The CDR3 sequence is CASSFSDGYTGELFF. The CDR3 DNA reads TGTGCCAGCAGCTTCTCGGATGGGTACACCGGGGAGCTGTTTTTT. Combining the CDR3 with reference TRBV7-9 and TRBJ2-2 gives the whole variable domain DTGVSQNPRHKITKRGQNVTFRCDPISEHNRLYWYRQTLGQGPEFLTYFQNEAQLEKSRLLSDRFSAERPKGSFSTLEIQRTEQGDSAMYLCASSFSDGYTGELFFGEGSRLTVL.

In this sample, this clonotype turned up a few times. The chain is built from TRBV19 and TRBJ1-5, with D perhaps TRBD1 (5 bases). The CDR3 totals 10 residues. V lost 10 bases and J lost 4, with 5 bases in between. Per the germline V gene, CDR1 is LNHDA and CDR2 is SQIVND (reference sequence). As DNA, the CDR3 is TGTGCCACAGGGAATCAGCCCCAGCATTTT. This translates into CATGNQPQHF.

The gene calls are TRBV7-2 and TRBJ2-5, with 9 bases identical to TRBD2. The ends lost 8 bases at V and 5 bases at J; junction bases unmatched: 6. Germline V gene lookup returns CDR1 SGHTA and CDR2 FQGNSA. The CDR3 length is 13 residues. As DNA, the CDR3 is TGTGCCAGCGGGGGGACTAGCAGGGAGACCCAGTACTTC. It encodes CASGGTSRETQYF.

CDR3 DNA sequence: TGTGCCAGCAGTGCCGTCGGTATCGGGCCCCTCTACGAGCAGTACTTC. This translates into CASSAVGIGPLYEQYF. This sequence joins TRBV9 and TRBJ2-7, with D unresolved. There are 16 residues in the CDR3. CDR1 is SGDLS, CDR2 YYNGEE, per germline. V lost 5 bases to trimming and J lost 3 bases, with 21 bases between them.

In DNA form, the CDR3 reads TGCGCCAGCAGGGACACGACAGGGCCAGAGACCCAGTACTTC. Its translation: CASRDTTGPETQYF. The chain carries TRBV10-2 and TRBJ2-5; 7 nucleotides agree with TRBD1. The CDR3 runs to 14 residues. From germline, CDR1 is WSHSY and CDR2 SAAADI. Trimming cost V 6 bases and J 4 bases; bases outside gene matches: 8.

On this clonotype: A much larger clone sits a single nucleotide away, making a read error possible. This rearrangement joins TRBV20-1 to TRBJ1-3; maybe TRBD1 (5 bases). Per germline, CDR1 DFQATT and CDR2 SNEGSKA (reference sequence). CDR3 length equals 15 residues. The CDR3 sequence is CSAGDGGASGNTIYF. CDR3 DNA: TGCAGTGCTGGAGATGGTGGGGCCAGTGGAAACACCATATATTTT.

This chain links TRBV12-3 or TRBV12-4 with TRBJ2-5; D not certain. The length of the CDR3 is 14 residues. Trimming left V 5 bases short and J 1 base short, with 11 bases between. CDR3 region: CASSPSAAQETQYF. The CDR3 DNA reads as TGTGCCAGCAGTCCTTCTGCGGCCCAAGAGACCCAGTACTTC.

The chain has TRBV6-2 or TRBV6-3 and TRBJ1-5; D is perhaps TRBD1 (5 bases). Germline V gene data show CDR1 as MNHEY and CDR2 as SVGEGT. This CDR3 is 14 amino acids long. Trimming removed 7 bases at V and 7 bases at J, with 17 bases between. The CDR3 is CASTTGGGWQPQHF. CDR3 DNA sequence: TGTGCCAGCACCACGGGGGGGGGATGGCAGCCCCAGCATTTT.

This clonotype was seen many times. The chain carries TRBV20-1 and TRBJ2-7; the match to TRBD2 covers 10 bases. CDR1 is DFQATT and CDR2 is SNEGSKA in the germline V gene (reference sequence). V was clipped by 1 base and J by 1 base; unmatched bases: 7. This CDR3 contains 16 residues. The CDR3 spells CSARGSGRHSSYEQYF. CDR3 DNA: TGCAGTGCTAGAGGTAGCGGGAGGCACTCTTCCTACGAGCAGTACTTC.

This rearrangement joins TRBV7-9 to TRBJ2-6, with no clear D. The CDR3 loop spans 17 amino acids. V was shortened by 1 base and J by 1 base, with 11 bases between the two germline ends. In germline, CDR1 is SEHNR, CDR2 FQNEAQ (reference sequence). CDR3 protein: CASSLGRLGSGANVLTF. The DNA for the CDR3 is TGTGCCAGCAGCTTAGGTCGTTTGGGTTCTGGGGCCAACGTCCTGACTTTC.

The chain carries TRBV20-1 and TRBJ2-5; D is undetermined. The germline CDR1 and CDR2 sequences are DFQATT and SNEGSKA (reference sequence). V lost 5 bases, J lost 3 bases, and 13 bases lay in between. The CDR3 runs to 13 residues. For the CDR3, the DNA is TGCAGTGCTTTCCGTGGGCCGAAAGAGACCCAGTACTTC. Translation gives CSAFRGPKETQYF.

J is TRBJ1-2 and V is TRBV29-1, with 12 positions matching TRBD1. Germline loops: CDR1 SQVTM, CDR2 ANQGSEA. This CDR3 contains 14 residues. V shed 6 bases, J shed 3 bases, and the junction held 5 bases outside the gene matches. CDR3 coding DNA: TGCAGCGTCACCGGGACAGGGGGCGACTATGGCTACACCTTC. This sequence encodes CSVTGTGGDYGYTF.

The chain employs TRBV7-9 and TRBJ2-7, with TRBD1 matching 7 bases. This CDR3 region has 13 residues. With V trimmed by 6 bases and J by 5 bases, 7 bases remained unmatched. Looked up from germline, CDR1 is SEHNR and CDR2 is FQNEAQ (reference sequence). The CDR3 sequence: CASRPGQVHEQYF. CDR3 sequence (DNA): TGTGCCAGCAGACCCGGACAGGTCCACGAGCAGTACTTC.

Details on this clonotype: A read error may account for a junction end that differs from germline. The rearrangement uses TRBV2 and TRBJ1-5, with 7 bases aligning to TRBD1. The CDR3 is made up of 15 amino acids. Germline values: CDR1 SNHLY, CDR2 FYNNEI. The DNA for the CDR3 is TGCGCCAGCAGTTCGGGACAGCTTAGCAATCAGCCCCAGCATTTT. Residues: CASSSGQLSNQPQHF.

The chain links TRBV4-1 to TRBJ1-6, with no clear D. Germline values: CDR1 MGHRA, CDR2 YSYEKL. The CDR3 has 14 residues. V gave up 1 base and J gave up 5 bases, with 6 bases separating them. The CDR3 coding sequence is TGCGCCAGCAGCCAAGGTGATGATAATTCACCCCTCCACTTT. Protein sequence: CASSQGDDNSPLHF.

The rearrangement uses TRBV7-2 and TRBJ1-5; 7 bases match TRBD1. The germline CDR1 and CDR2 sequences are SGHTA and FQGNSA. The CDR3 runs 17 residues. After removal of 4 bases from V and 4 bases from J, the junction contained 13 bases not matched to a gene. CDR3 coding DNA: TGTGCCAGCAGCTCGCCGGGACAGACTTTGGGTAATCAGCCCCAGCATTTT. It translates to CASSSPGQTLGNQPQHF.

Regarding this clonotype: One base away lies a much larger clone, so this may be a sequencing read error. The chain combines TRBV5-6 with TRBJ2-5, with D tentatively TRBD2 (5 bases). Trimming cost V 2 bases and J 1 base, with 12 bases left between them. Germline CDR1 reads SGHDT; CDR2 reads YYEEEE. The CDR3 has 15 amino acids. The DNA of the CDR3 is TGTGCCAGCAGCTTTGTGGGAGCGGCCCAAGAGACCCAGTACTTC. Protein sequence: CASSFVGAAQETQYF. Supplemented by reference TRBV5-6 and TRBJ2-5, the full variable domain reads DAGVTQSPTHLIKTRGQQVTLRCSPKSGHDTVSWYQQALGQGPQFIFQYYEEEERQRGNFPDRFSGHQFPNYSSELNVNALLLGDSALYLCASSFVGAAQETQYFGPGTRLLVL.

As for this clonotype: The final CDR3 position lacks the conserved phenylalanine or tryptophan, pointing to a likely read error. CDR3 bases: TGTGCCAGCAGCGCTCGGGAGACCCAGTACCTC. Amino acids: CASSARETQYL. The J gene is TRBJ2-5, the V gene TRBV7-3; D ambiguous. There are 11 residues in the CDR3. V was pared by 5 bases and J by 5 bases, with 6 bases between. CDR1 and CDR2 (germline): SGHTA, FQGTGA.